The 20 T cell receptor beta chains listed next were all sequenced from one sample in a study of cytomegalovirus exposure and HLA in healthy donors (dated by TCRdb to 2017 to 2019). Receptor amplification or capture employed the immunoSEQ multiplex PCR assay. This is the immuneACCESS table as TCRdb keeps it, with only in-frame sequences that have V and J called. A part of the clones is gone; compared with another copy, unresolved V genes explain less than half, and the rest is unexplained. The sample table shows more than 90,000 clones, and approximately 88% are seen once. The biggest ten clones account for about 1.8% of the sample. The sample taken for sequencing was PBMCs. The source of these receptors is a young man in good health and CMV-seronegative.

The chain carries TRBV4-1 and TRBJ1-2; TRBD1 might be the D (5 bases). The CDR3 contains 16 residues. Trimming took off 0 bases at V and 3 bases at J, with 14 bases between the two ends. Germline V CDR1 and CDR2: MGHRA, YSYEKL. The CDR3 coding sequence is TGCGCCAGCAGCCAAGATCAGGGAGGAGCCTACTATGGCTACACCTTC. Its protein product is CASSQDQGGAYYGYTF.

This clone was counted only a few times. At one of its ends the junction is not consistent with the germline gene, which may arise from a read error. The genes are TRBV2 and TRBJ2-7, with 13 bases matching TRBD2. This CDR3 has 13 amino acids. The germline V gene has CDR1 SNHLY and CDR2 FYNNEI. In DNA, the CDR3 is TGTGCCAGCAGGGGGGGACTAGCGGGACCTGGTTTCTTC. This sequence encodes CASRGGLAGPGFF.

The chain has TRBV27 and TRBJ2-1; the D gene is possibly TRBD2 (6 bases). CDR1 is MNHEY and CDR2 is SMNVEV in the germline V gene (reference sequence). The V end lost 6 bases, the J end lost 4 bases, and 19 bases lay between the germline ends. This CDR3 has 16 amino acids. CDR3: CASRGRRGILYNEQFF. The CDR3 nucleotides read TGTGCCAGCAGGGGACGGAGGGGAATACTTTACAATGAGCAGTTCTTC.

As DNA, the CDR3 is TGCGCCAGCAGCTTTGCGGGAGGGCAGAACACCGGGGAGCTGTTTTTT. It yields the protein CASSFAGGQNTGELFF. The rearrangement uses TRBV5-1 and TRBJ2-2; 9 bases line up with TRBD2. Trimming removed 2 bases from V and 1 base from J; junction bases left unmatched: 3. Germline loops: CDR1 SGHRS, CDR2 YFSETQ. The CDR3 length is 16 residues.

J is TRBJ1-2 and V is TRBV7-9; D possibly corresponds to TRBD1 (6 bases). The length of the CDR3 is 15 residues. Deletions cut 0 bases from V and 4 bases from J, with 12 bases between. Germline V gene data show CDR1 as SEHNR and CDR2 as FQNEAQ (reference sequence). The CDR3 loop reads CASSLAWGLVYGYTF. Written as DNA, the CDR3 is TGTGCCAGCAGCTTAGCATGGGGGCTGGTCTATGGCTACACCTTC. The whole variable domain, remainder taken from reference TRBV7-9 and TRBJ1-2, is DTGVSQNPRHKITKRGQNVTFRCDPISEHNRLYWYRQTLGQGPEFLTYFQNEAQLEKSRLLSDRFSAERPKGSFSTLEIQRTEQGDSAMYLCASSLAWGLVYGYTFGSGTRLTVV.

The chain has TRBV4-1 and TRBJ2-7; D is perhaps TRBD1 (5 bases). Germline CDR1 and CDR2: MGHRA and YSYEKL. With 4 bases removed from V and 3 bases from J, the gap between germline ends came to 13 bases. This CDR3 is built from 14 residues. This CDR3 reads CASSPNIDSYEQYF. The CDR3 nucleotides read TGCGCCAGCAGCCCCAACATCGACAGCTACGAGCAGTACTTC.

The V and J genes are TRBV5-6 and TRBJ2-7, with TRBD2 matching over 7 bases. Unmatched junction bases numbered 2, after V lost 4 bases and J lost 4 bases. The CDR3 spans 12 residues. Per the germline V gene, CDR1 is SGHDT and CDR2 is YYEEEE. CDR3 nucleotide sequence: TGTGCCAGCAGCCCCGGGGGGTACGAGCAGTACTTC. Translating it yields CASSPGGYEQYF.

The rearrangement links TRBV6-6 to TRBJ1-5; D is possibly TRBD1 (6 bases). Per germline, CDR1 MNHNY and CDR2 SVGAGI (reference sequence). The V gene lost 5 bases and the J gene lost 5 bases, with 13 bases spanning the gap. This CDR3 region has 14 residues. In DNA form, the CDR3 reads TGTGCCAGCAGTGCACAGGGACGATATCAGCCCCAGCATTTT. Translated, it gives CASSAQGRYQPQHF.

The chain has TRBV5-1 and TRBJ1-5; D is undetermined. The germline V gene has CDR1 SGHRS and CDR2 YFSETQ. The CDR3 is 14 residues long. V was clipped by 0 bases and J by 3 bases, with 7 bases between them. The CDR3 here is CASSLGEFNQPQHF. CDR3 in DNA: TGCGCCAGCAGCTTGGGAGAGTTCAATCAGCCCCAGCATTTT.

The CDR3 sequence is CASSGRTGGPYEQYF. For the CDR3, the DNA is TGTGCCAGCAGCGGAAGGACAGGGGGACCCTACGAGCAGTACTTC. The rearrangement links TRBV5-5 to TRBJ2-7, with 10 bases matching TRBD1. Germline V CDR1 and CDR2: SGHKS, YYEKEE (reference sequence). The junction had 6 bases not matched to a gene; V was cut back by 4 bases and J by 2 bases. The CDR3 has 15 amino acids.

The J gene is TRBJ1-6, the V gene TRBV5-1, with 9 bases aligning to TRBD1. The junction had 5 bases not matched to a gene; V was cut back by 5 bases and J by 8 bases. The CDR3 runs to 14 residues. CDR1 is SGHRS, CDR2 YFSETQ, per germline. The CDR3 DNA reads as TGCGCCAGCAGTTCCGGGACAGGGCATTCACCCCTCCACTTT. This translates into CASSSGTGHSPLHF.

This chain uses TRBV2 with TRBJ1-3; TRBD1 matches at 7 bases. The germline V gene encodes CDR1 SNHLY and CDR2 FYNNEI. This CDR3 contains 19 residues. With V trimmed by 4 bases and J by 0 bases, 15 bases remained unmatched. CDR3 loop: CASSGTQGIGLSSGNTIYF. The CDR3, as DNA: TGTGCCAGCAGTGGAACACAGGGGATAGGGTTGAGCTCTGGAAACACCATATATTTT.

The chain links TRBV5-1 to TRBJ2-1, with 14 bases matching TRBD2. CDR3 length: 19 amino acids. Germline V gene data show CDR1 as SGHRS and CDR2 as YFSETQ. V was clipped by 1 base and J by 4 bases; unmatched bases: 10. CDR3: CASSLIPGLAGDLYNEQFF. For the CDR3, the DNA is TGCGCCAGCAGCTTGATCCCGGGACTAGCGGGAGATCTATACAATGAGCAGTTCTTC.

V usage is TRBV30 and J usage is TRBJ2-7; D may be TRBD1 (6 bases). V lost 3 bases and J lost 2, with 17 bases in between. Germline V gives CDR1 GTSNPN, CDR2 SVGIG (reference sequence). This CDR3 has 15 residues. The DNA for the CDR3 is TGTGCCTGGAGGAGCTGGCAGGGGATGACCTACGAGCAGTACTTC. This gives the protein CAWRSWQGMTYEQYF.

The chain recombines TRBV6-6 with TRBJ2-7, with a tentative D call TRBD2 (6 bases). V gave up 6 bases and J gave up 4 bases, with 13 bases separating them. This CDR3 has 13 amino acids. From germline, CDR1 is MNHNY and CDR2 SVGAGI (reference sequence). The CDR3 nucleotides read TGTGCCAGCAGGGAGGGAGGAAAATACGAGCAGTACTTC. The encoded protein is CASREGGKYEQYF.

V usage is TRBV15 and J usage is TRBJ2-3; TRBD1 matches at 8 bases. J gave up 3 bases and V 3 bases, and 5 bases lay outside the gene matches. The CDR3 has 15 residues. CDR1 is LNHNV and CDR2 is YYDKDF in the germline V gene (reference sequence). Here the CDR3 DNA reads TGTGCCACCAGCAGGATGGACAGGGATACAGATACGCAGTATTTT. It yields the protein CATSRMDRDTDTQYF.

The chain has TRBV13 and TRBJ2-7; D possibly corresponds to TRBD1 (6 bases). With 1 base removed from V and 5 bases from J, the gap between germline ends came to 12 bases. This CDR3 spans 14 amino acids. CDR1 PRHDT and CDR2 FYEKMQ come from the germline V gene (reference sequence). The CDR3 region has the DNA TGTGCCAGCAGCTTAGACAGGGAATTCGACGAGCAGTACTTC. Translation gives CASSLDREFDEQYF.

The chain links TRBV18 to TRBJ1-1; 8 nucleotides line up with TRBD1. Unmatched junction bases numbered 5, after V lost 4 bases and J lost 1 base. Germline CDR1 is KGHSH and CDR2 is LQKENI. The CDR3 covers 15 residues. The CDR3 here is CASSLGQGRNTEAFF. The CDR3 DNA reads TGTGCCAGCTCACTTGGACAGGGAAGGAACACTGAAGCTTTCTTT.

This chain joins TRBV7-9 and TRBJ1-1; maybe TRBD1 (5 bases). The V end was cut by 1 base, the J end by 0 bases, with 9 bases between. Per the germline V gene, CDR1 is SEHNR and CDR2 is FQNEAQ (reference sequence). This CDR3 region has 15 residues. CDR3 bases: TGTGCCAGCAGCTTAGTGGACACCATGAACACTGAAGCTTTCTTT. Its translation is CASSLVDTMNTEAFF. The variable domain in full, completed from reference TRBV7-9 and TRBJ1-1, reads DTGVSQNPRHKITKRGQNVTFRCDPISEHNRLYWYRQTLGQGPEFLTYFQNEAQLEKSRLLSDRFSAERPKGSFSTLEIQRTEQGDSAMYLCASSLVDTMNTEAFFGQGTRLTVV.

This clone showed up just a few times. V gene TRBV10-2 combines with J gene TRBJ1-5; 7 nucleotides align to TRBD1. V was pared by 5 bases and J by 6 bases, with 4 bases of the junction left unmatched. CDR1 and CDR2 from the germline V gene are WSHSY and SAAADI. This CDR3 has 13 amino acids. The CDR3: CASSQGGSQPQHF. The CDR3 bases are TGCGCCAGCAGTCAAGGGGGCAGTCAGCCCCAGCATTTT.